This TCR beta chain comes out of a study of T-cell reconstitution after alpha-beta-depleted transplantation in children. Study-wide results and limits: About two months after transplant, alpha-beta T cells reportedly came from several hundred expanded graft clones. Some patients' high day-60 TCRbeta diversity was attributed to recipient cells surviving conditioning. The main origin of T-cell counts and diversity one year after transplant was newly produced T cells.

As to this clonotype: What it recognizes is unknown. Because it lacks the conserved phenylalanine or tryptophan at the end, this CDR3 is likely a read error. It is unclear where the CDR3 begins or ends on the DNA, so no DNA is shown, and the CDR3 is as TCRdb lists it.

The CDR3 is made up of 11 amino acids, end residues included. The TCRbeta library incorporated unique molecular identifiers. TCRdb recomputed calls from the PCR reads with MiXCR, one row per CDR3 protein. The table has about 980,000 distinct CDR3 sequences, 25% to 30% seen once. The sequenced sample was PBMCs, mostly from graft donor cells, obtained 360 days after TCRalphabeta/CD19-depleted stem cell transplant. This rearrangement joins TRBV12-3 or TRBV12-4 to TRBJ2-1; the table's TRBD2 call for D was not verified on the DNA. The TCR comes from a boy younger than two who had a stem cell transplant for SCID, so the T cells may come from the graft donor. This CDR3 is CASSLGLAPVS.